One sample yielded the 13 T cell receptor beta chains listed below, sequenced in a study of early T cells in non-severe SARS-CoV-2 infection. TCRdb passed the 5' RACE reads through MiXCR, listing each CDR3 protein once. The table shows fewer than 65,000 distinct CDR3 sequences, with around 9.3% occurring only once. Source material: whole blood. The receptors come from an adult who was a healthcare worker with PCR-confirmed SARS-CoV-2 infection or an uninfected control (not recorded which).

This clonotype came up many times. The chain carries TRBV2 and TRBJ2-6; TRBD2 is a possible D gene (6 bases). Trimming took 6 bases from V and 2 from J, leaving 11 bases between them. Germline-derived CDR1 and CDR2 are SNHLY and FYNNEI. CDR3 length: 15 residues. The CDR3 bases are TGTGCCAGCAGACAGGAGGGAGCTGGGGCCAACGTCCTGACTTTC. It encodes CASRQEGAGANVLTF.

The chain employs TRBV5-1 and TRBJ2-1; 12 bases are shared with TRBD2. Trimming removed 0 bases from V and 3 bases from J; junction bases left unmatched: 1. Germline V CDR1 and CDR2: SGHRS, YFSETQ. The CDR3 consists of 16 residues. This CDR3 is CASSLGTSGIYNEQFF. In DNA, the CDR3 is TGCGCCAGCAGCTTGGGGACTAGCGGGATCTACAATGAGCAGTTCTTC.

In its sample, this clonotype was seen many times. The chain joins TRBV29-1 to TRBJ2-3, with D possibly matching TRBD2 (6 bases). Germline CDR1 reads SQVTM; CDR2 reads ANQGSEA. The CDR3 length is 13 residues. Trimming removed 3 bases from V and 8 bases from J, with 15 bases in between. CDR3 sequence reads: CSVDYTGESTQYF. CDR3 in DNA: TGCAGCGTTGATTATACGGGAGAGAGTACGCAGTATTTT.

This chain connects TRBV11-2 to TRBJ2-3; TRBD2 agrees at 13 bases. The CDR3 is made up of 18 amino acids. CDR1 is SGHAT and CDR2 is FQNNGV in the germline V gene. V lost 5 bases, J lost 5 bases, and 13 bases stayed unmatched. The CDR3 DNA reads TGTGCCAGCAGCCAAGGGATACTAGCGGGAGGGCCCGGAGATACGCAGTATTTT. Encoded protein: CASSQGILAGGPGDTQYF.

Ten or more counts support this clonotype. The chain carries TRBV7-9 and TRBJ1-5; D not certain. V lost 2 bases to trimming and J lost 7 bases, with 9 bases between them. The CDR3 has 13 residues. In germline, CDR1 is SEHNR, CDR2 FQNEAQ (reference sequence). The DNA of the CDR3 is TGTGCCAGCAGCTTAAATGAGCAGCAGCCCCAGCATTTT. Its protein product is CASSLNEQQPQHF.

This clonotype was seen at least ten times. This chain connects TRBV19 to TRBJ2-7; D call uncertain. From germline, CDR1 is LNHDA and CDR2 SQIVND (reference sequence). There are 15 residues in the CDR3. Trimming took off 6 bases at V and 1 base at J, with 16 bases between the two ends. CDR3 protein: CASRSRPGGSYEQYF. The CDR3 nucleotides are TGTGCCAGTAGATCCCGACCGGGTGGGTCCTACGAGCAGTACTTC.

The chain is built from TRBV10-3 and TRBJ1-1; TRBD1 matches at 7 bases. Germline V gives CDR1 ENHRY, CDR2 SYGVKD. The CDR3 extends over 15 amino acids. After removal of 4 bases from V and 1 base from J, the junction contained 6 bases not matched to a gene. CDR3 loop: CAISGPGQKNTEAFF. In DNA form, the CDR3 reads TGTGCCATCAGTGGGCCGGGACAGAAGAACACTGAAGCTTTCTTT.

This clonotype occurred a few times. The V call is TRBV5-1, the J call TRBJ1-5; no clear D gene. CDR1 is SGHRS, CDR2 YFSETQ, per germline. V lost 5 bases and J lost 0, with 6 bases in between. This CDR3 region has 13 residues. The CDR3, as DNA: TGCGCCAGCAGAAGAGTTAGCAATCAGCCCCAGCATTTT. Residues: CASRRVSNQPQHF.

Many counts were recorded for this clonotype. The chain is built from TRBV27 and TRBJ2-3; 10 bases line up with TRBD1. Germline CDR1 reads MNHEY; CDR2 reads SMNVEV (reference sequence). The ends lost 6 bases at V and 6 bases at J; junction bases unmatched: 9. The CDR3 runs 15 residues. As DNA, the CDR3 is TGTGCCAGCAGCCCGGACAGGGGGAAAGGGGATACGCAGTATTTT. Translation gives CASSPDRGKGDTQYF.

This clonotype was detected ten times or more. The chain couples TRBV3-1 to TRBJ2-1; 7 bases are a match to TRBD2. The length of the CDR3 is 16 residues. With V trimmed by 4 bases and J by 4 bases, 10 bases remained unmatched. Germline CDR1 and CDR2: LGHDT and YNNKEL (reference sequence). This chain's CDR3 is CASSPGGLVGYNEQFF. CDR3 nucleotides: TGTGCCAGCAGCCCAGGAGGACTAGTTGGATACAATGAGCAGTTCTTC.

This clonotype has a count of ten or more. This chain joins TRBV18 and TRBJ2-7; no clear D. The CDR3 consists of 18 residues. Trimming shortened V by 0 bases and J by 3 bases, and 21 bases separated the two germline ends. CDR1 and CDR2 (germline): KGHSH, LQKENI. CDR3 sequence (DNA): TGTGCCAGCTCACCACCGACGGCACGTGCTACCATAAACTACGAGCAGTACTTC. Translating it yields CASSPPTARATINYEQYF.

Points on this clonotype: Given a much more abundant clone one base away, this may be a read error. The chain combines TRBV29-1 with TRBJ1-4; possibly TRBD1 for D (5 bases). CDR3 size: 11 residues. The germline gives CDR1 SQVTM, CDR2 ANQGSEA. CDR3 in amino acids: CGGTYNAKLFF. CDR3 DNA sequence: TGCGGCGGGACCTATAATGCAAAACTGTTTTTT.

This clonotype was found many times. The rearrangement links TRBV29-1 to TRBJ2-7; no clear D gene. This CDR3 region has 11 residues. V was trimmed by 4 bases and J by 4 bases, leaving 8 bases between them. Germline V gene data show CDR1 as SQVTM and CDR2 as ANQGSEA. The CDR3 region has the DNA TGCAGCGTTGTCGGGCAGTACGAGCAGTACTTC. This codes for CSVVGQYEQYF.